This is a list of T cell receptor beta chains from one sample in a study of vaccination effects on CD4 cells after COVID-19. Their antigens are not known. Some clones are missing from TCRdb's copy, which holds only in-frame ones; the method was immunoSEQ multiplex PCR. Here the sample spans roughly 60,000 clones, approximately 72% being singletons. The sample in question was CD4+ T cells from PBMCs cultured without peptide, obtained before COVID-19 vaccination. The source is a human donor who had a prior SARS-CoV-2 infection. CDR3s include the opening cysteine and the closing phenylalanine or tryptophan. D genes are given only for firm matches. A row's size may be missing; if present it is once, few, many or a size class.

>.|TRBV5-6|TRBJ2-1|.
TGTGCCAGCAGCTTGGGGTTACAGGGAGGAAACAATGAGCAGTTCTTC
CASSLGLQGGNNEQFF
>.|TRBV4-1|TRBJ2-1|TRBD2
TGCGCCAGCAGCCAAGGGACTAGCGGGTACAATGAGCAGTTCTTC
CASSQGTSGYNEQFF
>.|TRBV5-1|TRBJ2-1|TRBD2
TGCGCCAGCAGCTTGGAGGCGGGGGGCTACAATGAGCAGTTCTTC
CASSLEAGGYNEQFF
>.|TRBV5-1|TRBJ2-1|TRBD2
TGCGCCAGCAGCTTGGATATTAGCGGGGCCTACAATGAGCAGTTCTTC
CASSLDISGAYNEQFF
>.|TRBV5-1|TRBJ2-7|.
TGCGCCAGCAGTTCCCGTCCGGGGGCCTACGAGCAGTACTTC
CASSSRPGAYEQYF
>.|TRBV5-1|TRBJ2-2|TRBD2
TGCGCCAGCAGCTTGGGACTAGCGGACACCGGGGAGCTGTTTTTT
CASSLGLADTGELFF
>.|TRBV5-5|TRBJ1-5|.
TGTGCCAGCAGCTTTATGGGAGATGATCAGCCCCAGCATTTT
CASSFMGDDQPQHF
>.|TRBV2|TRBJ2-1|.
TGTGCCAGCAGGCGGAATTTCGACAATGAGCAGTTCTTC
CASRRNFDNEQFF
>once|TRBV2|TRBJ2-5|TRBD2
TGTGCCAGCAGTGAAGCGCTTTTGCGGGGGAACTTTTGGACCCAGTACTTC
CASSEALLRGNFWTQYF
>.|TRBV24-1|TRBJ2-3|TRBD1
TGTGCCACCAGTGACCCCGGGACAGGCCGAACAGATACGCAGTATTTT
CATSDPGTGRTDTQYF
>few|TRBV2|TRBJ2-5|.
TGTGCCAGCAGTGACCAACTGACCCAGTACTTC
CASSDQLTQYF
>.|TRBV19|TRBJ2-7|TRBD1
TGTGCCAGTAGTAAAACAGGGGATAGCTCCTACGAGCAGTACTTC
CASSKTGDSSYEQYF
>.|TRBV3-1/TRBV3-2|TRBJ2-3|TRBD2
TGTGCCAGCAGCCCGCTTAGCGGGCCTAGCACAGATACGCAGTATTTT
CASSPLSGPSTDTQYF
>few|TRBV6-1|TRBJ2-2|.
TGTGCCAGCAGGGACAGCAACACCGGGGAGCTGTTTTTT
CASRDSNTGELFF
>.|TRBV5-4|TRBJ1-6|.
TGTGCCAGCAGCTCTTACGGGGGGGATTCACCCCTCCACTTT
CASSSYGGDSPLHF
>.|TRBV7-8|TRBJ1-2|TRBD1
TGTGCCAGCAGCCCGAGAGACAGGGGGCAACACTATGGCTACACCTTC
CASSPRDRGQHYGYTF
>.|TRBV5-1|TRBJ2-2|.
TGCGCCAGCAGCTTTGGGGCTAGCAACACCGGGGAGCTGTTTTTT
CASSFGASNTGELFF
>few|TRBV2|TRBJ1-2|.
TGTGCCAGCAGTGAAGAGGGTAACTATGGCTACACCTTC
CASSEEGNYGYTF
>.|TRBV19|TRBJ2-1|.
TGTGCCAGTAGTCTGTTGGTGGCGAACAATGAGCAGTTCTTC
CASSLLVANNEQFF
>.|TRBV2|TRBJ1-6|.
TGTGCCAGCAGTGAAGTTGGGGATTATTCACCCCTCCACTTT
CASSEVGDYSPLHF
>few|TRBV24-1|TRBJ2-7|.
TGTGCCACCAAAAGAGGTATCGTTCAGGGCCCCTCAGACGAGCAGTACTTC
CATKRGIVQGPSDEQYF
>.|TRBV2|TRBJ2-5|.
TGTGCCAGCAGGACGGACCAAGAGACCCAGTACTTC
CASRTDQETQYF
>.|TRBV5-4|TRBJ2-2|.
TGTGCCAGCAGCTCTGGCCCCACAGGGTTGAACACCGGGGAGCTGTTTTTT
CASSSGPTGLNTGELFF
>.|TRBV18|TRBJ2-5|TRBD1
TGTGCCAGCTCACCGGGACAGGGGGACAGGGGATTTCAAGAGACCCAGTACTTC
CASSPGQGDRGFQETQYF
>.|TRBV5-4|TRBJ1-2|.
TGTGCCAGCAGCTTGGGCCAGTTGGGCTACACCTTC
CASSLGQLGYTF
>.|TRBV5-4|TRBJ1-1|.
TGTGCCAGCAGCTGGAACCAGGGACATATGAACACTGAAGCTTTCTTT
CASSWNQGHMNTEAFF
>once|TRBV5-1|TRBJ2-1|TRBD2
TGCGCCAGCAGCTCTAGCGGGAGCTCCTACAATGAGCAGTTCTTC
CASSSSGSSYNEQFF
>.|TRBV2|TRBJ1-6|.
TGTGCCAGAAACAGGGCTCTGGGGTCACCCCTCCACTTT
CARNRALGSPLHF
>few|TRBV6-5|TRBJ1-1|.
TGTGCCAGCGGACGCGTGTGGGGTGAAGCTTTCTTT
CASGRVWGEAFF
>once|TRBV24-1|TRBJ2-7|.
TGTGCCACCCCCGCGAAGGGGAATTCTACAGAGCAGTACTTC
CATPAKGNSTEQYF
>.|TRBV5-1|TRBJ2-7|TRBD1
TGCGCCAGCAGCCGTTATCCGGGACAGGGAAGCTACGAGCAGTACTTC
CASSRYPGQGSYEQYF
>.|TRBV5-1|TRBJ2-7|.
TGCGCCAGCAGCTTGGTGCTAGATAGGGGCGAGCAGTACTTC
CASSLVLDRGEQYF
>.|TRBV5-1|TRBJ1-6|.
TGCGCCAGCAGCTCCGCAATAAGTAATTCACCCCTCCACTTT
CASSSAISNSPLHF
>.|TRBV19|TRBJ2-2|.
TGTGCCAGTAACCGGGGGCAGGGGGGCACCGGGGAGCTGTTTTTT
CASNRGQGGTGELFF
>few|TRBV7-9|TRBJ2-5|.
TGTGCCAGCAGCTTAGGACCCGGAGGTCTAGAGACCCAGTACTTC
CASSLGPGGLETQYF
>.|TRBV5-1|TRBJ1-6|TRBD1
TGCGCCAGCAGCCAAACCGGACAGGGTATAGGTAATTCACCCCTCCACTTT
CASSQTGQGIGNSPLHF
>.|TRBV19|TRBJ2-2|.
TGTGCCAGTAGTGCACAGGTCTATGAATCCGGGGAGCTGTTTTTT
CASSAQVYESGELFF
>.|TRBV10-3|TRBJ2-7|TRBD2
TGTGCCATCAGTGTAGCGGGGGGGCCCTACGAGCAGTACTTC
CAISVAGGPYEQYF
>.|TRBV7-2|TRBJ2-1|TRBD2
TGTGCCAGCAGCCGGACTAGCGGGGGGGCCTATGAGCAGTTCTTC
CASSRTSGGAYEQFF
>.|TRBV12-3/TRBV12-4|TRBJ2-5|.
TGTGCCAGCAGTCCGGGGAATGGCGAGACCCAGTACTTC
CASSPGNGETQYF
>.|TRBV6-5|TRBJ1-1|.
TGTGCCAGCAGTTACTCAGTCAGGCTTCGGACTGAAGCTTTCTTT
CASSYSVRLRTEAFF
>.|TRBV6-1|TRBJ1-3|.
TGTGCCAGCAGTGAAGGTAACATTCGCTCTGGAAACACCATATATTTT
CASSEGNIRSGNTIYF
>.|TRBV29-1|TRBJ2-5|TRBD2
TGCAGCGTTGAAGGGGGACTAGCGGGCCCGTACCAAGAGACCCAGTACTTC
CSVEGGLAGPYQETQYF
>.|TRBV4-1|TRBJ2-1|TRBD2
TGCGCCAGCAGCCAACAGTGGACTAGCCTCGGGCGCGATGAGCAGTTCTTC
CASSQQWTSLGRDEQFF
>few|TRBV12-3/TRBV12-4|TRBJ2-3|.
TGTGCCAGCAGTCCCCATCGGAGTAGCAACTTGTATTTT
CASSPHRSSNLYF